The present TCR beta chain was sequenced within a study of identical twins' blood T cells. TCRdb re-analysed the 5' RACE reads in MiXCR, keeping a single row per CDR3 protein. This table has 350,000 to 400,000 distinct CDR3 sequences, more than 25% appearing once. All three twin pairs grew up together with likely shared infections and vaccines. This CDR3 spans 15 amino acids. CDR1 and CDR2 from the germline V gene are DFQATT and SNEGSKA (reference sequence). The V and J ends lost 3 bases and 8 bases respectively, with 20 bases between them. This clonotype was obtained from a woman between 18 and 50 years old in good health. Specimen: PBMCs. The rearrangement joins TRBV20-1 to TRBJ2-4; D not certain. The CDR3 reads CSASDPPSARYIQYF. CDR3 nucleotide sequence: TGCAGTGCTAGCGATCCCCCCAGTGCGCGGTACATTCAGTACTTC.